These 22 T cell receptor beta chains originate from one sample sequenced in a study of control samples from healthy donors and cancer patients. Only in-frame clones appear in the TCRdb table, and some are missing; sequencing was by immunoSEQ multiplex PCR. The sample yields 110,000 or so clones, approximately 90% seen once. Sequenced sample: blood. The receptor set was obtained from a woman between 50 and 59 years old in good health.

V usage is TRBV27 and J usage is TRBJ2-7; weak D call: TRBD2 (6 bases). Germline V gene data show CDR1 as MNHEY and CDR2 as SMNVEV (reference sequence). The length of the CDR3 is 12 residues. Deletions cut 3 bases from V and 6 bases from J, with 9 bases between. The CDR3 sequence is CASSFGGIEQYF. As DNA, the CDR3 is TGTGCCAGCAGTTTTGGGGGGATCGAGCAGTACTTC.

This clone was counted a single time. This rearrangement joins TRBV2 to TRBJ1-5, with 12 bases matching TRBD1. Looked up from germline, CDR1 is SNHLY and CDR2 is FYNNEI. This CDR3 region has 19 residues. V gave up 2 bases and J gave up 2 bases; unmatched junction bases: 10. The CDR3 region is CASSEWVGQGAIGNQPQHF. The CDR3 nucleotides read TGTGCCAGCAGTGAATGGGTGGGACAGGGGGCGATTGGCAATCAGCCCCAGCATTTT.

The chain has TRBV9 and TRBJ2-5, with TRBD1 identical over 7 bases. Germline V gene lookup returns CDR1 SGDLS and CDR2 YYNGEE. This CDR3 has 13 residues. J lost 2 bases, V lost 3 bases, and 1 base had no gene match. For the CDR3, the DNA is TGTGCCAGCAGCGCCAGGGGGCAAGAGACCCAGTACTTC. It translates to CASSARGQETQYF.

In this sample, this clone turned up once. The chain links TRBV9 to TRBJ1-6, with D unclear. There are 14 residues in the CDR3. CDR1 and CDR2 (germline): SGDLS, YYNGEE. V dropped 1 base and J dropped 7 bases, with 9 bases sitting between them. CDR3 region: CASSVRGENSPLHF. The CDR3 coding sequence is TGTGCCAGCAGCGTAAGAGGAGAGAATTCACCCCTCCACTTT. Full variable domain (remainder filled in from reference TRBV9 and TRBJ1-6): DSGVTQTPKHLITATGQRVTLRCSPRSGDLSVYWYQQSLDQGLQFLIQYYNGEERAKGNILERFSAQQFPDLHSELNLSSLELGDSALYFCASSVRGENSPLHFGNGTRLTVT.

In its sample, this clone was seen once. The chain employs TRBV27 and TRBJ2-7; TRBD1 is a possible D gene (6 bases). In germline, CDR1 is MNHEY, CDR2 SMNVEV (reference sequence). The CDR3 consists of 13 residues. V was trimmed by 2 bases and J by 3 bases, leaving 8 bases between them. CDR3 amino acids: CASSLKDSYEQYF. Written as DNA, the CDR3 is TGTGCCAGCAGTTTAAAGGACAGCTACGAGCAGTACTTC.

The V and J genes are TRBV20-1 and TRBJ1-2, with D possibly matching TRBD1 (5 bases). Germline CDR1 reads DFQATT; CDR2 reads SNEGSKA (reference sequence). Deletions cut 6 bases from V and 5 bases from J, with 16 bases between. This CDR3 is built from 13 residues. DNA of the CDR3: TGCAGTGCCAGTGGGGACGGGACGTATGGCTACACCTTC. Residues: CSASGDGTYGYTF.

This sequence joins TRBV12-3 or TRBV12-4 and TRBJ1-2; D remains unclear. With 10 bases removed from V and 7 bases from J, the gap between germline ends came to 13 bases. This CDR3 is 11 amino acids long. This chain's CDR3 is CATFTGIGYTF. CDR3 coding DNA: TGTGCCACATTTACGGGGATTGGCTACACCTTC.

The count of this clone is one. V is TRBV19 and J is TRBJ2-7; D possibly uses TRBD1 or TRBD2 (5 bases each). CDR3 length: 14 amino acids. V was pared by 7 bases and J by 1 base, with 14 bases between. The germline CDR1 and CDR2 sequences are LNHDA and SQIVND (reference sequence). The CDR3 nucleotides are TGTGCCAGTACCGTGATCTGGGGGTCCTACGAGCAGTACTTC. Protein product: CASTVIWGSYEQYF.

The chain carries TRBV6-5 and TRBJ2-7, with a tentative D call TRBD2 (6 bases). The V and J ends lost 7 bases and 0 bases respectively, with 13 bases between them. The CDR3 is 14 amino acids. Germline CDR1 and CDR2: MNHEY and SVGAGI. The DNA for the CDR3 is TGTGCCAGCACGGGACTCCCTATCTCCTACGAGCAGTACTTC. Translated, it gives CASTGLPISYEQYF.

The V and J genes are TRBV7-9 and TRBJ2-5; D assignment may be TRBD1 or TRBD2 (6 bases each). This CDR3 has 17 amino acids. The germline gives CDR1 SEHNR, CDR2 FQNEAQ (reference sequence). Trimming pared 5 bases from V and 1 base from J, leaving 20 bases between. The CDR3 reads CASSPRGRQEGQETQYF. CDR3 in DNA: TGTGCCAGCAGCCCTCGGGGGCGACAGGAGGGCCAAGAGACCCAGTACTTC.

The rearrangement links TRBV11-2 to TRBJ2-1, with TRBD2 matching 7 bases. From germline, CDR1 is SGHAT and CDR2 FQNNGV. The CDR3 loop spans 16 amino acids. V lost 3 bases to trimming and J lost 5 bases; unmatched junction nucleotides: 10. The chain's CDR3 is CASSFPRTSTDNEQFF. Here the CDR3 DNA reads TGTGCCAGCAGCTTCCCCAGGACTAGTACTGACAATGAGCAGTTCTTC. The full variable domain, completed using reference TRBV11-2 and TRBJ2-1, is EAGVAQSPRYKIIEKRQSVAFWCNPISGHATLYWYQQILGQGPKLLIQFQNNGVVDDSQLPKDRFSAERLKGVDSTLKIQPAKLEDSAVYLCASSFPRTSTDNEQFFGPGTRLTVL.

The chain has TRBV30 and TRBJ1-1; D is unresolved. Germline V gene sequence: CDR1 GTSNPN, CDR2 SVGIG (reference sequence). This CDR3 has 13 amino acids. The ends were cut back, 0 bases at V and 4 bases at J, with 9 bases in the middle. In DNA form, the CDR3 reads TGTGCCTGGAGTGTAATTGGTGGCACTGAAGCTTTCTTT. Amino acid sequence: CAWSVIGGTEAFF.

The V gene is TRBV6-5, the J gene TRBJ2-1; TRBD2 matches 9 bases. Trimming took 4 bases from V and 7 from J; bases not matched to a gene: 8. Germline V gives CDR1 MNHEY, CDR2 SVGAGI. The CDR3 sequence is 15 residues long. The CDR3 loop reads CASSSIAGARNEQFF. In DNA, the CDR3 is TGTGCCAGCAGTTCCATAGCGGGAGCTCGGAATGAGCAGTTCTTC.

The sample holds one count of this clone. Other DNA sequences in this sample translate to the same CDR3. The chain recombines TRBV6-5 with TRBJ2-5; 12 bases line up with TRBD2. This CDR3 comprises 14 residues. CDR1 and CDR2 (germline): MNHEY, SVGAGI. The V gene end was trimmed by 6 bases and the J gene end by 5 bases; junction bases not matched to a gene: 4. CDR3 in DNA: TGTGCCAGCAGACGGACTAGCGGGAAGGAGACCCAGTACTTC. Encoded protein: CASRRTSGKETQYF.

The chain uses TRBV4-3 and TRBJ1-5; tentative D call: TRBD1 (5 bases). The germline V and J ends were trimmed by 1 base and 7 bases, with 17 bases remaining between them. CDR1 and CDR2 (germline): LGHNA, YSLEER. The CDR3 is made up of 16 amino acids. The CDR3 here is CASSQGPRGVGQPQHF. The CDR3 DNA sequence: TGCGCCAGCAGCCAAGGGCCAAGAGGGGTTGGGCAGCCCCAGCATTTT.

The V call is TRBV29-1, the J call TRBJ2-1, with 9 bases aligning to TRBD2. V lost 5 bases to trimming and J lost 0 bases; unmatched junction nucleotides: 14. Germline CDR1 reads SQVTM; CDR2 reads ANQGSEA. This CDR3 comprises 18 residues. The CDR3 nucleotides read TGCAGCGTTCTTAGGTTATCTAGCGGGGTTAGCTCCTACAATGAGCAGTTCTTC. This codes for CSVLRLSSGVSSYNEQFF.

The V call is TRBV7-3, the J call TRBJ2-5, with D perhaps being TRBD1 or TRBD2 (5 bases each). CDR1 SGHTA and CDR2 FQGTGA come from the germline V gene. The V gene lost 5 bases and the J gene lost 5 bases, with 12 bases spanning the gap. CDR3 length: 13 residues. In DNA, the CDR3 is TGTGCCAGCAGCCAGGGAGCGCGGGAGACCCAGTACTTC. This encodes CASSQGARETQYF. The variable domain in full, with the rest retrieved from reference TRBV7-3 and TRBJ2-5, is GAGVSQTPSNKVTEKGKYVELRCDPISGHTALYWYRQSLGQGPEFLIYFQGTGAADDSGLPNDRFFAVRPEGSVSTLKIQRTERGDSAVYLCASSQGARETQYFGPGTRLLVL.

V gene TRBV27 combines with J gene TRBJ2-3; D not resolved. Germline CDR1 is MNHEY and CDR2 is SMNVEV (reference sequence). This CDR3 has 16 residues. Trimming took off 3 bases at V and 2 bases at J, with 15 bases between the two ends. The CDR3 is CASSLGGSPHTDTQYF. The CDR3 DNA sequence: TGTGCCAGCAGTTTGGGCGGTTCGCCCCACACAGATACGCAGTATTTT.

The rearrangement links TRBV18 to TRBJ2-7, with 11 bases aligning to TRBD1. This CDR3 is 14 amino acids long. The V gene's germline CDR1 is KGHSH and CDR2 LQKENI. Trimming removed 3 bases from V and 2 bases from J; junction bases left unmatched: 0. CDR3 in DNA: TGTGCCAGCTCACCGGGACAGGGGGCCTACGAGCAGTACTTC. Encoded protein: CASSPGQGAYEQYF.

The genes are TRBV5-5 and TRBJ1-2, with D possibly being TRBD1 (5 bases). This CDR3 contains 15 residues. V lost 1 base, J lost 5 bases, and 15 bases lay in between. Per the germline V gene, CDR1 is SGHKS and CDR2 is YYEKEE (reference sequence). CDR3 amino acids: CASSLSLSRAYGYTF. In nucleotides, the CDR3 is TGTGCCAGCAGCTTGTCCCTTTCCAGGGCTTATGGCTACACCTTC.

CDR3 region: CSVERGTDPRTYNEQFF. The CDR3 bases are TGCAGCGTTGAGAGGGGAACAGACCCAAGGACCTACAATGAGCAGTTCTTC. The genes are TRBV29-1 and TRBJ2-1, with D perhaps assigned TRBD1 or TRBD2 (5 bases each). This CDR3 spans 17 amino acids. The V end was cut by 3 bases, the J end by 2 bases, with 20 bases between. CDR1 SQVTM and CDR2 ANQGSEA come from the germline V gene.

This clone was observed a single time. The chain recombines TRBV29-1 with TRBJ2-2; D ambiguous. Germline V gives CDR1 SQVTM, CDR2 ANQGSEA. The CDR3 extends over 12 amino acids. The ends were cut back, 5 bases at V and 1 base at J, with 5 bases in the middle. The CDR3 sequence is CSVPGNTGELFF. The CDR3 DNA is TGCAGCGTTCCAGGGAACACCGGGGAGCTGTTTTTT.